This T cell receptor beta chain was sequenced in a study of T-cell reconstitution after alpha-beta-depleted transplantation in children. A library of TCRbeta sequences, prepared with unique molecular identifiers, was generated. One entry per CDR3 protein results from TCRdb running MiXCR on the PCR reads. The sample yields about 78,000 distinct CDR3 sequences, 13% to 15% seen once. CDR1 is DFQATT and CDR2 is SNEGSKA in the germline V gene (reference sequence). Trimming removed 0 bases from V and 7 bases from J, with 6 bases in between. The CDR3 has 11 residues. The chain is built from TRBV20-1 and TRBJ1-2; possible D gene TRBD1, 5 bases. This clonotype was sampled from a male patient aged 2 to 9 who had a stem cell transplant for acute lymphoblastic leukemia, so the T cells may come from the graft donor. This specimen was PBMCs, mostly from graft donor cells, taken 180 days after TCRalphabeta/CD19-depleted stem cell transplant. CDR3: CSAREGGGYTF. The DNA for the CDR3 is TGCAGTGCTAGAGAGGGGGGTGGCTACACCTTC.